Detailed here is one T cell receptor beta chain. The antigen is not known. The source of the sample is a study of CD4 T cells in relation to SARS-CoV-2 and coronaviruses. TCRdb's copy holds only in-frame clones and misses some; the assay was immunoSEQ multiplex PCR. Of about 19,000 clones in the sample, approximately 80% are singletons; the top ten hold more than 15%. CD4+ T cells from unexposed donors were obtained before the COVID-19 pandemic (2011-2018). Isolation of CD4+ T cells took place after roughly nine days in culture. PBMCs were plated at a few million per well in IL-2-containing medium. Whole-study results and caveats: No crossreactivity against non-spike viral proteins was tested here. No donor gave both pre-pandemic and post-infection samples. In around 63% of donors, memory CD4+ clonotypes crossrecognized SARS-CoV-2 and at least one common cold coronavirus spike.

This TCR derives from a human donor in good health. Sequencing used CD4+ T cells from PBMCs, cultured in vitro.

The CDR3 loop is CASSQEPGLEIVAQYF. The CDR3 DNA reads as TGTGCCAGCAGCCAAGAACCGGGACTAGAAATTGTGGCGCAGTATTTT. This chain joins TRBV4-2 and TRBJ2-3; 8 bases are a match to TRBD2. V lost 0 bases and J lost 10; bases outside the gene matches: 12. Germline V gene sequence: CDR1 LGHNA, CDR2 YNFKEQ. The CDR3 runs 16 residues.